This T cell receptor beta chain appears in the sequencing data of a study of pediatric ulcerative colitis. Study conclusions and caveats: A couple of rectal clonotypes were found only in ulcerative colitis patients, all of them. This repertoire reflects total lymphocytes rather than subpopulations like regulatory T cells. Ulcerative colitis patients shared more blood-rectal clones than controls.

V was trimmed by 4 bases and J by 5 bases, leaving 15 bases between them. Germline CDR1 reads PRHDT; CDR2 reads FYEKMQ (reference sequence). This CDR3 has 15 residues. Regarding this clone: Its antigen is not identified.

The method was immunoSEQ multiplex PCR; TCRdb's version includes in-frame clones alone and lacks a portion of them. The data hold 25,000 to 35,000 clones, with almost 85% observed a single time. No immunosuppressive drugs were given to ulcerative colitis patients before diagnostic colonoscopy. Material: blood. This TCR derives from a boy younger than 18 with severe ulcerative colitis. This chain links TRBV13 with TRBJ2-1; D remains ambiguous. The CDR3 protein is CASSCPTEDHNEQFF. CDR3 nucleotides: TGTGCCAGCAGCTGCCCCACAGAGGACCACAATGAGCAGTTCTTC.